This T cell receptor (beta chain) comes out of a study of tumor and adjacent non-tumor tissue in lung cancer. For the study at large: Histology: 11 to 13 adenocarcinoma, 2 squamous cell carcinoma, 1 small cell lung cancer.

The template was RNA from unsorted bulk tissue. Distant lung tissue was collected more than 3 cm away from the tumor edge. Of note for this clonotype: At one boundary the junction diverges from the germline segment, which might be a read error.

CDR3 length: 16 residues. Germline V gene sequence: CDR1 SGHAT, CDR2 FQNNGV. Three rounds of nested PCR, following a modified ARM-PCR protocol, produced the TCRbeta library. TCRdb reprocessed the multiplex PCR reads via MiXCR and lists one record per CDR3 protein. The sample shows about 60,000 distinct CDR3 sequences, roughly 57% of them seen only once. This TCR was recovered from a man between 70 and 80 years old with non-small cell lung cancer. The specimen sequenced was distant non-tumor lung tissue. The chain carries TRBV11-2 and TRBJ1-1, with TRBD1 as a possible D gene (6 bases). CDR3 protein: CARSSPHTRGATEASF. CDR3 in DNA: TGTGCCAGAAGCTCCCCGCACACCCGGGGGGCCACTGAAGCTTCCTTT.